This T cell receptor beta chain was profiled in a study of T cells after posttransplantation cyclophosphamide (dated by TCRdb to between 2015 and 2016). About the investigation overall: Using TRB sequencing, the study followed how the T cell repertoire reconstituted after myeloablative bone marrow transplantation in which posttransplantation cyclophosphamide served as GVHD prophylaxis. Blood from every one of the roughly 30 PTCy patients who had 1-year posttransplant specimens underwent TRB sequencing. In 3 patients, TRB sequencing was also performed on up to roughly 3 more blood samples taken 2 to 5.2 years after transplant, and in several patients, pretransplant blood was also TRB-sequenced. Samples from some 33 PTCy-treated patients and 16 related bone marrow donors of those patients were subjected to antigen receptor sequencing. Public TRB sequences were checked against a database of over 3,500 sequences associated with responses to pathogens, tumor antigens, self-antigens and alloantigens. Because TRA and TRB clonality correlated tightly in 9 samples, later TCR analyses were limited to TRB.

Genomic DNA was used for TRB sequencing, which was performed with the immunoSEQ assay at survey resolution or with the hsTCRB kit. Concerning the study's data processing: The immunoSEQ software handled the initial read processing, while the LymphoSeq R package was used for the repertoire analyses. Clonality was computed as 1 minus normalized Shannon entropy, and a Gini coefficient was also calculated for each TRB dataset. Phenotypes of unsorted samples were inferred by mapping TRB sequences from sorted subsets of the recipient or donor onto the same recipient's unsorted samples. Here the immuneACCESS table is served through TCRdb, limited to in-frame sequences with V and J called. Missing clones are a known gap in these copies; in checked studies unresolved V genes cover under half, and the rest lacks a known reason. D and trimming were read from the DNA, whereas the V and J calls and clone size are those reported in that table. Present in this sample are about 52,000 clones, around 94% of which were seen just once. The ten largest clones take up around 3% of the sample.

Concerning this clone: Its binding antigen is unknown. Nothing much larger sits one base from this clone, and base qualities are not available.

On the day of marrow donation, related bone marrow donors gave peripheral blood samples. Mononuclear cells from peripheral blood and bone marrow were separated by Ficoll-Hypaque density centrifugation and then cryopreserved. Study-level results and caveats: At 1-2 months, donor-recipient similarity was low but rose over the first year, and the later blood repertoires were often dominated by donor CD8+ memory clones. Across approximately 45 patients, recipient CMV seropositivity and CMV reactivation were highly associated with TRB clonality; PTCy diversity was similar to CNI/methotrexate controls. The TRB repertoires of T cells infiltrating skin or GI tract showed only limited overlap with the TRB repertoires of T cells in blood.

The CDR3 covers 15 residues, taking in both the cysteine and the phenylalanine. CDR3 DNA is the only sequence kept; it has 45 bases, read in frame from the first base. The germline V gene gives CDR1 as SGHAT and CDR2 as FQNNGV. V is cut back by 1 base and J by 3 bases, with 1 base in the junction unmatched. Recombination connected TRBV11-2 to TRBJ2-3; TRBD2 lines up with 10 middle nucleotides. The sequenced material came from PBMCs. The source of this sequence is a woman between 25 and 40 years old in good health and a related stem cell transplant donor. In nucleotides, the sequence is TGTGCCAGCAGCTTAGTAGCGGGGGGAACAGATACGCAGTATTTT. Its amino acids are CASSLVAGGTDTQYF.